This T cell receptor beta chain originates from a study of control samples from healthy donors and cancer patients. Measured with immunoSEQ multiplex PCR; TCRdb has only the in-frame clones, and not every one. This sample has tens of thousands of clones, with 87% found just once. Between the trimmed V and J ends, which lost 1 base and 5 bases, there was a span of 8 bases. This CDR3 has 13 amino acids. Germline CDR1 reads SEHNR; CDR2 reads FQNEAQ (reference sequence). This receptor was taken from a man in his 60s with head and neck cancer. Sample: PBMCs. The chain is built from TRBV7-9 and TRBJ2-5; D uncertain. The CDR3 protein is CASSLEVRETQYF. The CDR3 DNA follows: TGTGCCAGCAGCTTAGAGGTCCGGGAGACCCAGTACTTC.